The subject of this entry is one T cell receptor beta chain. The antigen is unknown. The junction departs from the called germline gene at one end, perhaps through a read error. The CDR3 loop spans 13 amino acids. The germline V gene has CDR1 KGHSH and CDR2 LQKENI. Sequencing followed a ViraFEST assay step that expanded antigen-specific CD4+ T cells with viral peptide pools. Following 10 days of culture, CD4+ T cells were isolated. BNT162b2 vaccine or mRNA-1273 vaccine was given to participants in two doses. The sample originates from a study of vaccination effects on CD4 cells after COVID-19. Method: immunoSEQ multiplex PCR; TCRdb's copy keeps in-frame clones and lacks some. The sample includes 20,000 to 30,000 clones, under 80% of them seen just once.

The TCR was taken from a human donor who received a COVID-19 vaccine. This specimen consisted of CD4+ T cells from PBMCs cultured with HCoV-NL63 spike peptides, obtained after COVID-19 vaccination. The chain recombines TRBV18 with TRBJ2-7; either TRBD1 or TRBD2 may supply D (5 bases each). CDR3 in amino acids: CASSPGRGPEQYF. CDR3 sequence (DNA): TGTGCCAGTTCACCGGGACGAGGCCCAGAGCAGTACTTC. Full variable domain (missing parts from reference TRBV18 and TRBJ2-7): NAGVMQNPRHLVRRRGQEARLRCSPMKGHSHVYWYRQLPEEGLKFMVYLQKENIIDESGMPKERFSAEFPKEGPSILRIQQVVRGDSAAYFCASSPGRGPEQYFGPGTRLTVT.